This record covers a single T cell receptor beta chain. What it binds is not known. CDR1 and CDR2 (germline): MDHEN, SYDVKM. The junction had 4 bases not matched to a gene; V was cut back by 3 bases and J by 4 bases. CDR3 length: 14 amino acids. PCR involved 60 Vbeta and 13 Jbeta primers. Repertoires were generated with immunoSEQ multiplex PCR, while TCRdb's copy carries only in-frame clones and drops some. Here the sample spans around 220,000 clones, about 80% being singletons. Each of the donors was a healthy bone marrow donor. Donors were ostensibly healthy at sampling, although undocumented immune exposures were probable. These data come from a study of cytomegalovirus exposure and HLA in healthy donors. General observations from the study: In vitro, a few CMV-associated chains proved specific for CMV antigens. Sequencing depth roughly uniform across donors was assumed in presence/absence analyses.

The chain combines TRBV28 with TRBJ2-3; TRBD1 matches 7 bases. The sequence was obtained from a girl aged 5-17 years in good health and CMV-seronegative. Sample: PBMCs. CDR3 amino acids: CASSFDRVADTQYF. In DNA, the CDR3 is TGTGCCAGCAGTTTTGACAGGGTGGCAGATACGCAGTATTTT.